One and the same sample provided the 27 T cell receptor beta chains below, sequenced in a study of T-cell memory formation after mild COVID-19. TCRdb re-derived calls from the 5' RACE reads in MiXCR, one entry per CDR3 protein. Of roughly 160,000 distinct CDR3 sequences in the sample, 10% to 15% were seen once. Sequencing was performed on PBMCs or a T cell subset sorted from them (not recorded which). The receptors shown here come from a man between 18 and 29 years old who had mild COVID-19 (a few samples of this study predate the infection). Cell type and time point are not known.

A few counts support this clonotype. CDR3 DNA sequence: TGTGCCAGCAGGGACAGGCCATACACCGGGGAGCTGTTTTTT. Residues: CASRDRPYTGELFF. The chain has TRBV2 and TRBJ2-2; 7 bases are a match to TRBD1. The V segment lost 6 bases and the J segment 3 bases; nucleotides outside the gene matches: 4. The CDR3 spans 14 residues. CDR1 and CDR2 from the germline V gene are SNHLY and FYNNEI.

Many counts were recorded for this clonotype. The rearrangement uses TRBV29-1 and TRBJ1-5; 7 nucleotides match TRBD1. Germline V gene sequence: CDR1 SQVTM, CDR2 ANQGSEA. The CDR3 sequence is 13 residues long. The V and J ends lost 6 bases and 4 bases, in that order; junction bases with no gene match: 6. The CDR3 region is CSVAGTANQPQHF. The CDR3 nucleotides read TGCAGCGTCGCTGGGACAGCTAATCAGCCCCAGCATTTT.

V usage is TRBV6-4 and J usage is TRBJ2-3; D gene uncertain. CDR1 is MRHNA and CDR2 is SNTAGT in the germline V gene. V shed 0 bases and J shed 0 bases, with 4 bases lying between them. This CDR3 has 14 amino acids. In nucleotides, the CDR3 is TGTGCCAGCAGTGACTCTGGTAGCACAGATACGCAGTATTTT. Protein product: CASSDSGSTDTQYF.

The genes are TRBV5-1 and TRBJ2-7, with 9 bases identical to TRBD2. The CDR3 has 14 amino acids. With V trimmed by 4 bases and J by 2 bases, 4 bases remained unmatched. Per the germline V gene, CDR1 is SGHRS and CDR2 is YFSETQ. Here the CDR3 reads CASSRTSATYEQYF. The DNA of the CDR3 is TGCGCCAGCAGCAGGACTAGCGCGACCTACGAGCAGTACTTC.

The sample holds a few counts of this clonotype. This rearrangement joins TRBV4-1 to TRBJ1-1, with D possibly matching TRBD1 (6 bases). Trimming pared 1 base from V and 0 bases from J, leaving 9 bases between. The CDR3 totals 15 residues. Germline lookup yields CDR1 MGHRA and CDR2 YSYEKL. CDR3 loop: CASSQVTGMNTEAFF. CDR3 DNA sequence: TGCGCCAGCAGCCAAGTTACAGGGATGAACACTGAAGCTTTCTTT.

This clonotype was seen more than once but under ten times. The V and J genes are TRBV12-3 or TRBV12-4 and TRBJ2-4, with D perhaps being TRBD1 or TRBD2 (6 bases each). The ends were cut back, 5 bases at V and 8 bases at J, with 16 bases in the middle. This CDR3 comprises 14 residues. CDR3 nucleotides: TGTGCCAGCAGTCCAACAGTGGGGGGCCACATTCAGTACTTC. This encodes CASSPTVGGHIQYF.

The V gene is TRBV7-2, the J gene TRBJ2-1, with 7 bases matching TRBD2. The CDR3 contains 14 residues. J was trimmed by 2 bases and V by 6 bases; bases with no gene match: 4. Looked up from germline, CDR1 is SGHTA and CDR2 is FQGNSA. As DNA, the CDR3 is TGTGCCAGCAGTAGGAGCGGGGCCTACAATGAGCAGTTCTTC. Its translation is CASSRSGAYNEQFF.

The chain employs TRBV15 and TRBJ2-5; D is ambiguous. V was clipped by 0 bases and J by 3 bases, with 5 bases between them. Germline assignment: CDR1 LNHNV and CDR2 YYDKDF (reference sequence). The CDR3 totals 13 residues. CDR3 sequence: CATSRESEETQYF. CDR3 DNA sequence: TGTGCCACCAGCAGAGAATCTGAAGAGACCCAGTACTTC.

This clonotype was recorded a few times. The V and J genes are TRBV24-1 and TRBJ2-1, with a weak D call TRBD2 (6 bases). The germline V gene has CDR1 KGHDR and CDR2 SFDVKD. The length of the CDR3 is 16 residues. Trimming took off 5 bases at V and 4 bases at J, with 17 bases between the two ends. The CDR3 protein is CATSAPAEGIYNEQFF. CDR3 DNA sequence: TGTGCCACCAGTGCCCCCGCGGAGGGAATTTACAATGAGCAGTTCTTC.

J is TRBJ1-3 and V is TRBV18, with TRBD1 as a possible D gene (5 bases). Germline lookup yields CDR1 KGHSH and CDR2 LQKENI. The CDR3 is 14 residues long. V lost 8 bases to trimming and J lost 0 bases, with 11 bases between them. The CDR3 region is CASTVTGSGNTIYF. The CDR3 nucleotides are TGTGCCAGCACCGTAACAGGCTCTGGAAACACCATATATTTT.

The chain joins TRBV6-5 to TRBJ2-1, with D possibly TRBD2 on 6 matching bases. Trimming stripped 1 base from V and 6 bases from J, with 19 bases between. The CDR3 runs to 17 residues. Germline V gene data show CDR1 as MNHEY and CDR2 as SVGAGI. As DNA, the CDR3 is TGTGCCAGCAGTTACTATAGCGGATCCCGTGGGGGCAATGAGCAGTTCTTC. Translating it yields CASSYYSGSRGGNEQFF.

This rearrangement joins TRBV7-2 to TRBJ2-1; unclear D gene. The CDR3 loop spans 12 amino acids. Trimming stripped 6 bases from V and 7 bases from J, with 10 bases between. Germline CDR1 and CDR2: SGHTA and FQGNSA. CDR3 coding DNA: TGTGCCAGCAGTTACGACTGGAATGAGCAGTTCTTC. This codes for CASSYDWNEQFF. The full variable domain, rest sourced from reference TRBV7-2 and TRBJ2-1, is GAGVSQSPSNKVTEKGKDVELRCDPISGHTALYWYRQSLGQGLEFLIYFQGNSAPDKSGLPSDRFSAERTGGSVSTLTIQRTQQEDSAVYLCASSYDWNEQFFGPGTRLTVL.

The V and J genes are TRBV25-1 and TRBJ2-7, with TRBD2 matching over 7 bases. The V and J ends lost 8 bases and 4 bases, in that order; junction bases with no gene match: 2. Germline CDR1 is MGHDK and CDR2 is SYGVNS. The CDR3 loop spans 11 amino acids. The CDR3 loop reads CASGEGYEQYV. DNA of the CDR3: TGTGCCAGCGGGGAGGGGTACGAGCAGTACGTC.

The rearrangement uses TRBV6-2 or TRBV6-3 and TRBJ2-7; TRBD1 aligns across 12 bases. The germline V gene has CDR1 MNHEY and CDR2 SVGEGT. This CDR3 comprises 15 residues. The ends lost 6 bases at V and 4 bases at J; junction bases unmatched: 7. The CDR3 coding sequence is TGTGCCAGCAGCCGCCAGGGACAGGGGGCGTACGAGCAGTACTTC. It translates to CASSRQGQGAYEQYF.

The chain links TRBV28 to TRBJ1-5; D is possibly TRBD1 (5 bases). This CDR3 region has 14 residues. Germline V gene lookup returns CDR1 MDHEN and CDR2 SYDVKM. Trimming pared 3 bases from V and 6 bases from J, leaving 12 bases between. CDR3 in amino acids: CASSFLGTAQPQHF. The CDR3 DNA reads TGTGCCAGCAGTTTTTTGGGGACGGCTCAGCCCCAGCATTTT.

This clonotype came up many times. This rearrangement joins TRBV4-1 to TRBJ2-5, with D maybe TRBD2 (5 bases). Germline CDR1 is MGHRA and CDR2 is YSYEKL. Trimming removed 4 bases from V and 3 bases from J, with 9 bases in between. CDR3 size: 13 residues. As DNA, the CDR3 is TGCGCCAGCAGCCGACCGGGAAAAGAGACCCAGTACTTC. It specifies CASSRPGKETQYF.

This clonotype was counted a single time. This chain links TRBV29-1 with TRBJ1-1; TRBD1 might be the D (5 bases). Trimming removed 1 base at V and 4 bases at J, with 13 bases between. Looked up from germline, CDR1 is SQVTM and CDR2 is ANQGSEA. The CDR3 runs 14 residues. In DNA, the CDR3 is TGCAGCGTTGAAGGAAGACGGCAGGGCACTGAAGCTTTCTTT. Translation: CSVEGRRQGTEAFF.

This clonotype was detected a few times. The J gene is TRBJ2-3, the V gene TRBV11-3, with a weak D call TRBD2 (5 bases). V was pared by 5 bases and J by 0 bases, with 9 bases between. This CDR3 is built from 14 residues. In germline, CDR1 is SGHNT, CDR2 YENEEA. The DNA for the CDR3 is TGTGCCAGCAGCCGACGCGGGAGCACAGATACGCAGTATTTT. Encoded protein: CASSRRGSTDTQYF.

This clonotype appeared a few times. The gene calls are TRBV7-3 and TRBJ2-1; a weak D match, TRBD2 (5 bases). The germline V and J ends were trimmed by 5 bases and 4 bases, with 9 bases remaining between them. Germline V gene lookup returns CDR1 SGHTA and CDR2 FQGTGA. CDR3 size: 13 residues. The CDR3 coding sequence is TGTGCCAGCAGCACCCGGGGATACAATGAGCAGTTCTTC. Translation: CASSTRGYNEQFF.

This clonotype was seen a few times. In DNA, the CDR3 is TGTGCCACCAGTGAAGCTCTAGGTCTCAATGAGCAGTTCTTC. This encodes CATSEALGLNEQFF. The genes are TRBV24-1 and TRBJ2-1; D uncertain. The CDR3 loop spans 14 amino acids. Germline V gene sequence: CDR1 KGHDR, CDR2 SFDVKD. Between the trimmed V and J ends, which lost 4 bases and 6 bases, there was a span of 12 bases.

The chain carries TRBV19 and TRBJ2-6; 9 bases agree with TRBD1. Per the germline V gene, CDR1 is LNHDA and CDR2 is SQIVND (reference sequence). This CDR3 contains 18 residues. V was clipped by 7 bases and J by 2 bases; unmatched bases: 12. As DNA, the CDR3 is TGTGCCAGTACTTCGCGGGGACAGGGAAATACTGGGGCCAACGTCCTGACTTTC. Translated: CASTSRGQGNTGANVLTF.

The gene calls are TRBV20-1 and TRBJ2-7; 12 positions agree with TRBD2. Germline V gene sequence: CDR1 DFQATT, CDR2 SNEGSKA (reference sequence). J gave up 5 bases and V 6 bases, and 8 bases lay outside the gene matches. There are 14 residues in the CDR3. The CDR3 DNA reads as TGCAGTGCGGGGGGACTAGCGGGTACGGACGAGCAGTACGTC. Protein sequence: CSAGGLAGTDEQYV.

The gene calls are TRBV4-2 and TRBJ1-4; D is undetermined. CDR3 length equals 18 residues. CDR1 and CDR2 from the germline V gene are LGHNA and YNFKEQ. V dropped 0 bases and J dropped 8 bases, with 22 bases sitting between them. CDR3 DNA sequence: TGTGCCAGCAGCCAAGATAACGGTAGACTATTCGGAGGGGAAAAACTGTTTTTT. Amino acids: CASSQDNGRLFGGEKLFF.

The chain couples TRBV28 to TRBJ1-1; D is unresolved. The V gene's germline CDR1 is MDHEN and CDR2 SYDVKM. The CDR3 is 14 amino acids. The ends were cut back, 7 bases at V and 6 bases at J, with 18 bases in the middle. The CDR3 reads CASTRGGISPEAFF. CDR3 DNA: TGTGCCAGCACCCGAGGAGGGATTAGTCCTGAAGCTTTCTTT.

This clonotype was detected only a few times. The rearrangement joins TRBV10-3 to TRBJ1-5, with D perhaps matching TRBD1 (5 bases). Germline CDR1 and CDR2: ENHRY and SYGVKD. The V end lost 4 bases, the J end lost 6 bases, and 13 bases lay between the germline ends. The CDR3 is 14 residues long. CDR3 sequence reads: CAISGGGASQPQHF. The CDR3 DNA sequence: TGTGCCATCAGTGGAGGAGGGGCCAGTCAGCCCCAGCATTTT.

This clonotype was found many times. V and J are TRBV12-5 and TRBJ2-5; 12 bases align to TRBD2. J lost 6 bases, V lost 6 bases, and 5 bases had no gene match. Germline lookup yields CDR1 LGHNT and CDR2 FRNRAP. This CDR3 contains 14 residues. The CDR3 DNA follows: TGTGCTAGTGGCCGAGGACTAGCGGGACAGACCCAGTACTTC. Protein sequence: CASGRGLAGQTQYF.

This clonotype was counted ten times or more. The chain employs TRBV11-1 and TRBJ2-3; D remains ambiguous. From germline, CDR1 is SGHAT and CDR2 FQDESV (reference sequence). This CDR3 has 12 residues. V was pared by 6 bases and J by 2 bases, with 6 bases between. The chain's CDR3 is CASRGFTDTQYF. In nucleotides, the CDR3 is TGTGCCAGCAGGGGGTTCACAGATACGCAGTATTTT.